This TCR beta chain comes out of a study of Graves' ophthalmopathy and Graves' hyperthyroidism (dated by TCRdb to the late 2010s). Background on the whole study: Peripheral blood was collected before any treatment was given, at the time of initial diagnosis. To explore V-J signatures that separate ophthalmopathy from hyperthyroidism, a discovery set of about a hundred patients was enrolled, consisting of 40 to 45 with ophthalmopathy and approximately 60 with stable hyperthyroidism. Following sampling, methimazole starting at 30 mg daily was administered to hyperthyroidism patients, and high-dose intravenous methylprednisolone was administered to ophthalmopathy patients. The independent validation cohort included about 20 hyperthyroidism patients plus 17 patients who later progressed from hyperthyroidism to ophthalmopathy. In total, 135 blood samples were TCR-sequenced: approximately 40 ophthalmopathy, over 70 hyperthyroidism and some 17 hyperthyroidism-to-ophthalmopathy patients. In about 6 hyperthyroidism patients, T-cell repertoires of thyroid tissue and blood were compared. To tell Graves' ophthalmopathy apart from Graves' hyperthyroidism, and to predict which patients would progress to ophthalmopathy, the study relied on TCR beta repertoire signatures.

Taken from cysteine to phenylalanine, the CDR3 has 15 residues. Only the CDR3 DNA stays, 45 bases, in frame from base 1. The V and J ends are trimmed by 5 bases and 6 bases, leaving 18 bases between them. In the germline V gene (reference sequence), CDR1 corresponds to SGHKS and CDR2 to YYEKEE. Worth noting for this clonotype: Its antigen is still unknown. No much larger clone exists at a distance of one base, and base qualities are not known.

Patients with ophthalmopathy had moderately to severely active disease, with a Clinical Activity Score of 3 or more, a NOSPECS grade of 4 or more, and a disease duration of less than 3 months. Anyone with other autoimmune diseases, uncontrolled infections, pregnancy or lactation was excluded from the study. Diagnosis relied on clinical symptoms, serum thyroxine, TRAb, thyroid ultrasound and orbital computed tomography. Ficoll-Paque density gradient centrifugation was used to isolate PBMCs from approximately 10 ml of fresh peripheral blood. Trizol reagent was used to extract the total RNA, and its quality was then checked on an Agilent 2100 Bioanalyzer. TCR beta CDR3 regions were amplified from RNA transcripts for repertoire sequencing. The first round of RT-PCR was done with HTBI primers and the Qiagen OneStep RT-PCR kit, and was followed by a second round of multiplex PCR, then size selection and purification. Libraries were sequenced paired-end with 100 bp reads on an Illumina HiSeq2000. The authors' analysis ran thus. SOAPnuke was used to process the reads, throwing out any read that had adapters, had uncalled bases, had a mean Phred below 15, or lacked an exact constant-primer or identifier match. COPE v1.2.5 was used to merge high-quality paired reads. Each unique nucleotide sequence was defined as a clonotype, and clonotypes were aligned to IMGT TRB V, D and J references with MiTCR v1.1. Analysis was restricted to V-J combinations with a frequency above 0.0001, which covered about 99% of repertoires. A TCR clonal expansion and chaos score per V-J combination was defined as the ratio of F50 clonal expansion to chaos observed in the TCRdist matrix. Welch's t-statistics and random forest were used to reduce the features to approximately 13 V-J combinations, which were then used as input to a naive Bayes classifier. The similarity between thyroid and blood repertoires was quantified using the Morisita-Horn index. TCRdb cleaned the public reads at Q25 with fastp, built clones with MiXCR and kept in-frame beta chains. Duplicate CDR3 protein sequences are folded into a single record with the most common DNA and genes. TCRdb assigned the V and J calls; the authors' analysis was not used. The sample contains 40,000 to 50,000 distinct CDR3 sequences, more than 45% of them found a single time. In total, the top ten clones hold roughly 18% of the sample.

General findings and caveats noted by the study authors: Sample size was not statistically predetermined, and group allocation was not concealed from the investigators. In cross-validation, the 13-signature model distinguished ophthalmopathy from stable hyperthyroidism with approximately 90% sensitivity and 81.08% specificity, and in the test set the corresponding values were about 80% and 75%. In validation, the model predicted ophthalmopathy progression with about 71% sensitivity and 72.22% specificity; some 13 predicted patients were CT-confirmed with GO in a median of roughly 6.8 months. Most of the expanded thyroid clonotypes with a frequency above 0.001 were also detected in blood, and it was suggested that the thyroid immune response may be reflected by blood repertoires.

The TCR was taken from an adult man with Graves' ophthalmopathy. The sample was peripheral blood. The rearranged chain carries TRBV5-5 and TRBJ1-5; a weak D assignment points to TRBD1 (5 bases agree). CDR3 region: CASRIAQGVGQPQHF. Here is the DNA: TGTGCCAGCAGAATCGCCCAGGGAGTTGGTCAGCCCCAGCATTTT.